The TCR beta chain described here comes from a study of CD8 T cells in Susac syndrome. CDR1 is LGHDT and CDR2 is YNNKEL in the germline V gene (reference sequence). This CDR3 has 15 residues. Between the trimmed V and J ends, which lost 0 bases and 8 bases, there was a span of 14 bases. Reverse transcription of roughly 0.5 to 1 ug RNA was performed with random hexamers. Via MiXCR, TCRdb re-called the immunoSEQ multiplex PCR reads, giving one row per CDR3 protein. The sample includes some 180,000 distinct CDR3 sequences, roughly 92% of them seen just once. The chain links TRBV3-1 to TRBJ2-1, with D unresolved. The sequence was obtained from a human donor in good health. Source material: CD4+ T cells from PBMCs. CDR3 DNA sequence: TGTGCCAGCAGCCAAGATCCGACTCCCGACGATGAGCAGTTCTTC. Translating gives CASSQDPTPDDEQFF.